The following is a T cell receptor (beta chain) sequence with its context. The assay was immunoSEQ multiplex PCR, and TCRdb's table has in-frame clones only and misses some. The data show some 260,000 clones, roughly four fifths seen once. Trimming removed 4 bases at V and 0 bases at J, with 9 bases between. Germline V gene lookup returns CDR1 KGHDR and CDR2 SFDVKD. The CDR3 is 15 amino acids. Enrolled through a virtual design, the participants were between about 18 and 100 years of age and came from 24 US areas. Cohort placement rested on clinical history that participants reported themselves. The sample belongs to a study of blood T cell repertoires in COVID-19. Across the whole study: In each case, the material was cDNA or gDNA derived from T cells, B-cell-depleted T cells, or PBMCs.

The sequencing sample was made of PBMCs or T cells enriched from blood (not recorded which). This clonotype originated in a man aged 30 to 39 with acute COVID-19. The chain joins TRBV24-1 to TRBJ1-5; D is unclear. The CDR3 nucleotides read TGTGCCACCAGTGACGCGGGGTATAGCAATCAGCCCCAGCATTTT. Its protein is CATSDAGYSNQPQHF.